This T cell receptor beta chain is from a study of blood T cells in healthy people across ages. Whole-study findings and limits: Researchers judged that diversity estimates from one million T cells fell short of true values.

Concerning this clonotype: Its antigen is not identified.

The donors, all healthy, were Caucasians living in Russia, aged 6 to 90. The authors drew about 9.5 milliliters of peripheral blood from each donor. They isolated at least 6 million PBMCs from each sample. Combining a sample-barcoded 5' primer with a J-beta primer mix, a second PCR ran for roughly 7 to 12 cycles. Via MiXCR, TCRdb re-called the 5' RACE reads, giving one row per CDR3 protein. The sample lists roughly 730,000 distinct CDR3 sequences; more than 50% were seen once. The germline V gene has CDR1 SGHRS and CDR2 YFSETQ. The CDR3 sequence is 18 residues long. The trim removed 2 bases at V and 0 bases at J, leaving 6 bases unmatched.

The V and J genes are TRBV5-1 and TRBJ2-3; TRBD2 agrees at 13 bases. The receptor comes from a man aged 35-49 years in good health. What was sequenced was blood. CDR3 residues: CASSLLGLAGTSTDTQYF. CDR3 DNA sequence: TGCGCCAGCAGCTTACTGGGACTAGCGGGGACAAGCACAGATACGCAGTATTTT.